This TCR beta chain was sequenced in a study of response to subunit inactivated influenza vaccine. Study findings and constraints: Each seasonal influenza vaccination, the authors suggested, recruits few new T cells.

On this clonotype: What it recognizes is unknown.

MiXCR, run by TCRdb on the RT-PCR reads, gives a single entry per CDR3 protein. The sample lists roughly 760,000 distinct CDR3 sequences, approximately 22% occurring once. V gave up 6 bases and J gave up 1 base; unmatched junction bases: 4. Germline V lookup: CDR1 DFQATT, CDR2 SNEGSKA (reference sequence). The CDR3 covers 14 residues. The sequenced sample was PBMCs from blood, obtained around 5 days after vaccination. The gene calls are TRBV20-1 and TRBJ2-2; 8 bases match TRBD2. This receptor was identified in a man aged 50 or older who received an inactivated influenza vaccine. CDR3 coding DNA: TGCAGTGCCACTAGCGGTCAGAACACCGGGGAGCTGTTTTTT. Encoded protein: CSATSGQNTGELFF.